This TCR beta chain was observed in a study of T cells after yellow fever vaccination. Study results and caveats: Just a small share of clonotypes turned up in the CD4 compartment as well as the CD8 compartment. It was a weaker secondary response, yet one that peaked faster, at day 5 versus 15. Subsequent booster samples again held most clones from primary vaccination (roughly 95% CD4, about 86% CD8).

With respect to this clonotype: Its cognate antigen is unknown.

TCRdb re-analysed the 5' RACE reads in MiXCR, keeping a single row per CDR3 protein. Here the sample spans about 320,000 distinct CDR3 sequences, about 4.5% being singletons. The CDR3 has 16 amino acids. Germline CDR1 reads DFQATT; CDR2 reads SNEGSKA (reference sequence). The V gene lost 1 base and the J gene lost 2 bases, with 15 bases spanning the gap. The sequences come from PBMCs, collected 15 days after the yellow fever booster vaccination. The origin of this receptor is a young man who received the YFV17D yellow fever vaccine. This chain connects TRBV20-1 to TRBJ1-3, with D possibly TRBD1 on 5 matching bases. CDR3 nucleotide sequence: TGCAGTGCTAGAGGGAGGGGCGGATCCACTGGAAACACCATATATTTT. This encodes CSARGRGGSTGNTIYF.